This entry lists 24 T cell receptor beta chains sequenced from one sample in a study of regulatory T cells in long-lasting Graves disease. Time point: newly diagnosed GD, antithyroid drugs for less than 3 months. The TCR library was prepared using RNA isolated from PBMCs. According to the study, TCR beta libraries were built with iRepertoire HTBI primers and CDR3-region Arm-PCR. One entry per CDR3 protein, called by TCRdb with MiXCR from the multiplex PCR reads. The table has approximately 390,000 distinct CDR3 sequences, 15% to 20% seen once. These data were also filed under a second study, of T cells in Graves' hyperthyroidism and ophthalmopathy.

This material consisted of peripheral blood mononuclear cells (PBMCs), taken at new diagnosis, from a patient treated with antithyroid drugs. The receptors here all came from a woman between 18 and 30 years old with Graves disease.

This clonotype was seen ten or more times. The rearrangement uses TRBV6-1 and TRBJ2-3; a weak D match, TRBD2 (6 bases). Germline loops: CDR1 MNHNS, CDR2 SASEGT. V lost 1 base, J lost 1 base, and 6 bases lay in between. The CDR3 runs 14 residues. The chain's CDR3 is CASSEGGGTDTQYF. CDR3 coding DNA: TGTGCCAGCAGTGAAGGGGGGGGCACAGATACGCAGTATTTT.

The chain couples TRBV2 to TRBJ2-5; 8 nucleotides line up with TRBD1. The CDR3 spans 16 residues. The V gene end was trimmed by 4 bases and the J gene end by 7 bases; junction bases not matched to a gene: 14. Germline CDR1 SNHLY, CDR2 FYNNEI. The CDR3 loop is CASSGQGRDRVWTQYF. The DNA for the CDR3 is TGTGCCAGCAGTGGACAGGGGCGGGACAGAGTCTGGACCCAGTACTTC. Variable domain in full (rest from reference TRBV2 and TRBJ2-5): EPEVTQTPSHQVTQMGQEVILRCVPISNHLYFYWYRQILGQKVEFLVSFYNNEISEKSEIFDDQFSVERPDGSNFTLKIRSTKLEDSAMYFCASSGQGRDRVWTQYFGPGTRLLVL.

The table lists this clonotype with a few counts. V gene TRBV24-1 combines with J gene TRBJ2-5, with 12 bases lining up with TRBD1. The V and J ends lost 7 bases and 5 bases, in that order; junction bases with no gene match: 4. The CDR3 loop spans 14 amino acids. Germline-derived CDR1 and CDR2 are KGHDR and SFDVKD. CDR3 sequence reads: CATSGTGGIETQYF. DNA of the CDR3: TGTGCCACCAGCGGGACAGGGGGCATTGAGACCCAGTACTTC.

The chain uses TRBV5-1 and TRBJ2-5, with 8 positions matching TRBD1. The CDR3 is 16 residues long. Trimming removed 1 base from V and 5 bases from J; junction bases left unmatched: 10. Germline V CDR1 and CDR2: SGHRS, YFSETQ. Written as DNA, the CDR3 is TGCGCCAGCAGCTTGTACGGGACAGGCGGAGGGGAGACCCAGTACTTC. Protein product: CASSLYGTGGGETQYF.

In its sample, this clonotype was seen many times. J is TRBJ1-1 and V is TRBV3-1, with D hard to call. Per the germline V gene, CDR1 is LGHDT and CDR2 is YNNKEL (reference sequence). V was clipped by 2 bases and J by 1 base, with 8 bases between them. The CDR3 covers 14 residues. CDR3 in DNA: TGTGCCAGCAGCCAACGGTCCGGGAACACTGAAGCTTTCTTT. Amino acid sequence: CASSQRSGNTEAFF.

V usage is TRBV9 and J usage is TRBJ1-1, with D tentatively TRBD1 (6 bases). Germline CDR1 and CDR2: SGDLS and YYNGEE. Trimming took off 4 bases at V and 5 bases at J, with 15 bases between the two ends. The length of the CDR3 is 14 residues. CDR3 in DNA: TGTGCCAGCAGCCGACGGGGGCCTCGGACTGAAGCTTTCTTT. Translated, it gives CASSRRGPRTEAFF. The variable domain in full, with the rest retrieved from reference TRBV9 and TRBJ1-1, is DSGVTQTPKHLITATGQRVTLRCSPRSGDLSVYWYQQSLDQGLQFLIQYYNGEERAKGNILERFSAQQFPDLHSELNLSSLELGDSALYFCASSRRGPRTEAFFGQGTRLTVV.

In this sample, this clonotype turned up a few times. V is TRBV9 and J is TRBJ1-6, with D tentatively TRBD1 (6 bases). From germline, CDR1 is SGDLS and CDR2 YYNGEE. The V gene lost 3 bases and the J gene lost 7 bases, with 17 bases spanning the gap. The CDR3 sequence is 16 residues long. The CDR3 reads CASSDQGRRGNSPLHF. The CDR3, as DNA: TGTGCCAGCAGCGACCAGGGGCGGCGGGGGAATTCACCCCTCCACTTT. Together with reference TRBV9 and TRBJ1-6, the CDR3 gives the full variable domain: DSGVTQTPKHLITATGQRVTLRCSPRSGDLSVYWYQQSLDQGLQFLIQYYNGEERAKGNILERFSAQQFPDLHSELNLSSLELGDSALYFCASSDQGRRGNSPLHFGNGTRLTVT.

There are many counts of this clonotype. The rearrangement links TRBV7-3 to TRBJ2-1; no clear D. The CDR3 has 16 residues. Germline values: CDR1 SGHTA, CDR2 FQGTGA. Between the trimmed V and J ends, which lost 2 bases and 8 bases, there was a span of 19 bases. CDR3 nucleotides: TGTGCCAGCAGCTTATCAGGCCAGAGTAATATCGATGAGCAGTTCTTC. It encodes CASSLSGQSNIDEQFF.

At least ten counts were recorded for this clonotype. V usage is TRBV27 and J usage is TRBJ2-3; possible D gene TRBD2, 6 bases. Germline CDR1 MNHEY, CDR2 SMNVEV (reference sequence). V lost 5 bases, J lost 2 bases, and 17 bases lay in between. The CDR3 loop spans 16 amino acids. The chain's CDR3 is CASSPHGREDTDTQYF. CDR3 DNA: TGTGCCAGCAGTCCCCATGGCAGGGAGGACACAGATACGCAGTATTTT.

The sample holds many counts of this clonotype. The V call is TRBV5-5, the J call TRBJ2-1; D unclear. In germline, CDR1 is SGHKS, CDR2 YYEKEE (reference sequence). CDR3 length: 14 amino acids. Trimming pared 0 bases from V and 6 bases from J, leaving 10 bases between. The chain's CDR3 is CASSLAPRRNEQFF. Written as DNA, the CDR3 is TGTGCCAGCAGCTTGGCTCCACGACGCAATGAGCAGTTCTTC.

The chain has TRBV10-2 and TRBJ2-7, with 8 bases lining up with TRBD1. The V and J ends lost 4 bases and 2 bases, in that order; junction bases with no gene match: 10. CDR1 WSHSY and CDR2 SAAADI come from the germline V gene. The CDR3 extends over 16 amino acids. The DNA for the CDR3 is TGCGCCAGCAGTGGGGGACAGGTGTCTCGACCCTACGAGCAGTACTTC. Its protein product is CASSGGQVSRPYEQYF.

This clonotype has just a few counts. The V and J genes are TRBV3-1 and TRBJ2-3; 8 positions match TRBD1. This CDR3 comprises 16 residues. V lost 4 bases to trimming and J lost 4 bases; unmatched junction nucleotides: 10. The germline CDR1 and CDR2 sequences are LGHDT and YNNKEL (reference sequence). CDR3 DNA sequence: TGTGCCAGCAGCCTAAGGACAGGGACAGGTGCAGATACGCAGTATTTT. It encodes CASSLRTGTGADTQYF.

V gene TRBV9 combines with J gene TRBJ1-5, with TRBD1 as a possible D gene (6 bases). In germline, CDR1 is SGDLS, CDR2 YYNGEE. Trimming shortened V by 2 bases and J by 6 bases, and 15 bases separated the two germline ends. This CDR3 spans 15 amino acids. The CDR3 region is CASSVDTGFRQPQHF. In DNA, the CDR3 is TGTGCCAGCAGCGTGGATACAGGGTTCCGTCAGCCCCAGCATTTT.

This clonotype was seen many times. The chain is built from TRBV30 and TRBJ2-7; D gene uncertain. The CDR3 totals 13 residues. Germline CDR1 is GTSNPN and CDR2 is SVGIG (reference sequence). Trimming cost V 0 bases and J 2 bases, with 8 bases left between them. The chain's CDR3 is CAWSVGTTYEQYF. The CDR3 DNA reads TGTGCCTGGAGTGTTGGCACTACCTACGAGCAGTACTTC.

The chain joins TRBV27 to TRBJ1-1; a possible D gene is TRBD1 (5 bases). The V end lost 4 bases, the J end lost 1 base, and 13 bases lay between the germline ends. Germline CDR1 and CDR2: MNHEY and SMNVEV (reference sequence). There are 15 residues in the CDR3. This chain's CDR3 is CASSSPGETNTEAFF. DNA for the CDR3: TGTGCCAGCAGTTCCCCGGGGGAGACGAACACTGAAGCTTTCTTT.

This clonotype was recorded at least ten times. The chain joins TRBV2 to TRBJ1-1; D may be TRBD1 (5 bases). Looked up from germline, CDR1 is SNHLY and CDR2 is FYNNEI. Trimming shortened V by 3 bases and J by 1 base, and 9 bases separated the two germline ends. CDR3 length equals 14 residues. CDR3: CASSDQGPNTEAFF. Written as DNA, the CDR3 is TGTGCCAGCAGTGATCAGGGCCCGAACACTGAAGCTTTCTTT.

This clonotype was recorded many times. This chain uses TRBV2 with TRBJ1-4, with D possibly TRBD1 on 5 matching bases. Trimming took 9 bases from V and 5 from J, leaving 13 bases between them. The CDR3 has 13 amino acids. Germline-derived CDR1 and CDR2 are SNHLY and FYNNEI. CDR3 bases: TGTGCCAGGGGAGGGGACGACAATGAAAAACTGTTTTTT. This translates into CARGGDDNEKLFF.

This clonotype was seen many times. This chain connects TRBV28 to TRBJ1-1, with a possible D match to TRBD1 (5 bases). Trimming stripped 6 bases from V and 5 bases from J, with 19 bases between. The V gene's germline CDR1 is MDHEN and CDR2 SYDVKM. CDR3 length: 15 residues. The CDR3 bases are TGTGCCAGCAGCCCCAGACAGAATGGGAAGACTGAAGCTTTCTTT. This codes for CASSPRQNGKTEAFF.

The chain is built from TRBV19 and TRBJ2-3; 8 positions match TRBD2. V lost 7 bases to trimming and J lost 4 bases; unmatched junction nucleotides: 4. The CDR3 totals 13 residues. Germline CDR1 reads LNHDA; CDR2 reads SQIVND (reference sequence). Here the CDR3 reads CASTSGSADTQYF. CDR3 in DNA: TGTGCCAGTACCAGCGGGAGTGCAGATACGCAGTATTTT.

This clonotype showed up many times. This chain connects TRBV7-2 to TRBJ1-2, with a possible D match to TRBD1 (5 bases). Trimming took 1 base from V and 8 from J, leaving 20 bases between them. From germline, CDR1 is SGHTA and CDR2 FQGNSA. The CDR3 runs to 16 residues. DNA of the CDR3: TGTGCCAGCAGCTTAGGTGGGGTGGGGGGACTAAGGGGCTACACCTTC. It is translated as CASSLGGVGGLRGYTF.

This clonotype was counted at least ten times. The chain carries TRBV5-1 and TRBJ1-6; D may be TRBD1 (6 bases). Germline-derived CDR1 and CDR2 are SGHRS and YFSETQ. V dropped 2 bases and J dropped 10 bases, with 10 bases sitting between them. The CDR3 is made up of 13 amino acids. The CDR3: CASSLQGGSPLHF. The DNA for the CDR3 is TGCGCCAGCAGCTTACAGGGAGGCTCACCCCTCCACTTT.

This clonotype was counted many times. The chain uses TRBV11-2 and TRBJ2-1; a weak D match, TRBD1 (5 bases). CDR1 SGHAT and CDR2 FQNNGV come from the germline V gene. The CDR3 runs 18 residues. The V and J ends lost 4 bases and 0 bases respectively, with 19 bases between them. CDR3 sequence reads: CASSSGIRPSSSYNEQFF. Here the CDR3 DNA reads TGTGCCAGCAGCTCAGGGATAAGACCCTCGAGCTCCTACAATGAGCAGTTCTTC.

This chain joins TRBV4-1 and TRBJ1-5; D call uncertain. The CDR3 contains 15 residues. V shed 1 base and J shed 7 bases, with 14 bases lying between them. In germline, CDR1 is MGHRA, CDR2 YSYEKL. The DNA of the CDR3 is TGCGCCAGCAGCCAAGGGACCCGAGGTGGGCAGCCCCAGCATTTT. It codes for CASSQGTRGGQPQHF.

To note about this clonotype: A much larger clone lies one base from this, so it may be a read error. The genes are TRBV28 and TRBJ2-5; tentative D call: TRBD1 (5 bases). This CDR3 comprises 14 residues. Germline V gene data show CDR1 as MDHEN and CDR2 as SYDVKM. CDR3 DNA sequence: TGTGCCAGCAAAACGGACAAAAACCAAGAGTCCCAGTACTTC. Translation: CASKTDKNQESQYF. Full variable domain (outside the CDR3, taken from reference TRBV28 and TRBJ2-5): DVKVTQSSRYLVKRTGEKVFLECVQDMDHENMFWYRQDPGLGLRLIYFSYDVKMKEKGDIPEGYSVSREKKERFSLILESASTNQTSMYLCASKTDKNQESQYFGPGTRLLVL.